This TCR beta chain originates from a study of cytomegalovirus exposure and HLA in healthy donors. Turning to the study itself: Early released data comprised about 85 million unique TCRs from HLA-typed donors. Study-wide results and caveats: Cytomegalovirus association was listed for 150 to 200 TCR beta chains.

The PCR used 60 Vbeta and 13 Jbeta primers. Method: immunoSEQ multiplex PCR; TCRdb's copy keeps in-frame clones and lacks some. The sample includes some 110,000 clones, less than 80% of them seen just once. Germline V gene lookup returns CDR1 SGHRS and CDR2 YFSETQ. The V and J ends lost 4 bases and 1 base respectively, with 11 bases between them. This CDR3 has 14 amino acids. Notes on this clone: What it recognizes is unknown.

The chain carries TRBV5-1 and TRBJ1-1; D is uncertain. The sample was PBMCs. This clonotype originated in a woman aged 50 to 60 in good health and CMV-seropositive. The CDR3 region is CASSRGGQNTEAFF. The CDR3 nucleotides read TGCGCCAGCAGCCGTGGAGGGCAGAACACTGAAGCTTTCTTT. The full variable domain, in which reference TRBV5-1 and TRBJ1-1 provide the parts outside the CDR3, is KAGVTQTPRYLIKTRGQQVTLSCSPISGHRSVSWYQQTPGQGLQFLFEYFSETQRNKGNFPGRFSGRQFSNSRSEMNVSTLELGDSALYLCASSRGGQNTEAFFGQGTRLTVV.